This T cell receptor (beta chain) was identified in a study of beta chain features in type 1 diabetes. Findings and limits, study-wide: Type 1 diabetes patients had TCRB CDR3s that were shorter (moderately but significantly so) in all four CD4+ subsets.

The authors reverse transcribed all of the isolated RNA, so sequencing captured expressed TCRB transcripts. Assay: immunoSEQ multiplex PCR; the TCRdb copy retains only in-frame clones and omits some. Counted here are 330,000 or so clones, 10% to 15% occurring once; the ten biggest clones make up about 0.01%. Details on this clone: Its antigen is not identified.

CDR1 SGHTA and CDR2 FQGNSA come from the germline V gene. The CDR3 loop spans 15 amino acids. V lost 5 bases and J lost 2; bases outside the gene matches: 6. Sequencing input: naive CD4+ T cells from blood. This clonotype was obtained from a woman aged 18-29 years with type 1 diabetes. The chain is built from TRBV7-2 and TRBJ2-1; 7 bases align to TRBD1. The CDR3: CASSLTQGAYNEQFF. CDR3 nucleotides: TGTGCCAGCAGCCTCACTCAGGGGGCCTACAATGAGCAGTTCTTC.